The 27 T cell receptor beta chains below come from one sample, sequenced in a study of blood T cell repertoires in COVID-19. Assay: immunoSEQ multiplex PCR; the TCRdb copy retains only in-frame clones and omits some. This sample has 40,000 to 60,000 clones, with approximately 85% found just once. Sequences were obtained from peripheral blood. These TCRs come from a human donor in a cohort sampled during active COVID-19.

The chain joins TRBV5-8 to TRBJ2-5, with 14 positions matching TRBD2. Germline trimming cut 4 bases from V and 4 bases from J; bases unmatched to any gene: 6. The CDR3 spans 16 residues. Per germline, CDR1 SGHTS and CDR2 YDEGEE. CDR3 in DNA: TGTGCCAGCAGCACCGGGACTAGCGGGAGAAGAGAGACCCAGTACTTC. This codes for CASSTGTSGRRETQYF.

The chain employs TRBV7-9 and TRBJ2-1; D may be TRBD2 (6 bases). Germline V gives CDR1 SEHNR, CDR2 FQNEAQ (reference sequence). V lost 4 bases and J 5 bases, leaving 21 bases between the germline ends. The CDR3 spans 17 residues. The CDR3 DNA reads as TGTGCCAGCAGCTCCCCTAGGACTACCCAACTTGACAATGAGCAGTTCTTC. Translating gives CASSSPRTTQLDNEQFF.

In its sample, this clone is medium-sized. V and J are TRBV19 and TRBJ2-7; 9 bases align to TRBD1. Germline CDR1 reads LNHDA; CDR2 reads SQIVND (reference sequence). J gave up 3 bases and V 7 bases, and 7 bases lay outside the gene matches. This CDR3 has 14 amino acids. This chain's CDR3 is CASTPTGGIYEQYF. The CDR3 DNA is TGTGCCAGTACCCCGACAGGGGGTATCTACGAGCAGTACTTC.

This rearrangement joins TRBV6-2 or TRBV6-3 to TRBJ2-1; D gene ambiguous. The V end lost 2 bases, the J end lost 9 bases, and 11 bases lay between the germline ends. The CDR3 is 13 amino acids. Germline assignment: CDR1 MNHEY and CDR2 SVGEGT. The CDR3 region is CASSYRSPGEQFF. The DNA for the CDR3 is TGTGCCAGCAGTTACCGAAGTCCGGGTGAGCAGTTCTTC.

This chain's CDR3 is CATSRDREGESEAFF. The CDR3 region has the DNA TGTGCCACCAGCAGAGATCGGGAGGGGGAATCTGAAGCTTTCTTT. The chain joins TRBV15 to TRBJ1-1, with a tentative D call TRBD1 (6 bases). The V end was cut by 0 bases, the J end by 6 bases, with 14 bases between. Germline V CDR1 and CDR2: LNHNV, YYDKDF (reference sequence). The CDR3 has 15 amino acids.

This rearrangement joins TRBV7-9 to TRBJ1-2; D ambiguous. V gave up 2 bases and J gave up 4 bases, with 20 bases separating them. Germline V lookup: CDR1 SEHNR, CDR2 FQNEAQ (reference sequence). The CDR3 length is 17 residues. DNA for the CDR3: TGTGCCAGCAGCTTACCTCCCGCCCGACACGCGACCTATGGCTACACCTTC. Protein sequence: CASSLPPARHATYGYTF.

The rearrangement joins TRBV7-3 to TRBJ1-6; TRBD1 might be the D (5 bases). CDR3 size: 15 residues. Germline CDR1 reads SGHTA; CDR2 reads FQGTGA. Deletions cut 10 bases from V and 5 bases from J, with 18 bases between. DNA of the CDR3: TGTGCCACCCCGCAAGGGGTGACGGATAATTCACCCCTCCACTTT. Its protein product is CATPQGVTDNSPLHF. Based on the CDR3 plus reference TRBV7-3 and TRBJ1-6, the full variable domain is GAGVSQTPSNKVTEKGKYVELRCDPISGHTALYWYRQSLGQGPEFLIYFQGTGAADDSGLPNDRFFAVRPEGSVSTLKIQRTERGDSAVYLCATPQGVTDNSPLHFGNGTRLTVT.

The chain couples TRBV15 to TRBJ1-3, with 8 bases that match TRBD1. The CDR3 totals 15 residues. The trim removed 4 bases at V and 6 bases at J, leaving 8 bases unmatched. Looked up from germline, CDR1 is LNHNV and CDR2 is YYDKDF (reference sequence). CDR3 sequence: CATSTNRGKINTIYF. The CDR3 DNA sequence: TGTGCCACCAGCACAAACAGGGGGAAGATAAACACCATATATTTT.

The chain uses TRBV11-2 and TRBJ2-2; D is uncertain. The germline V and J ends were trimmed by 1 base and 9 bases, with 15 bases remaining between them. CDR1 and CDR2 from the germline V gene are SGHAT and FQNNGV. This CDR3 has 15 amino acids. The CDR3 spells CASSLALLRPRELFF. In nucleotides, the CDR3 is TGTGCCAGCAGCTTAGCCCTGCTACGCCCTCGGGAGCTGTTTTTT.

The J gene is TRBJ2-7, the V gene TRBV28; 7 bases are shared with TRBD1. Trimming removed 5 bases from V and 2 bases from J; junction bases left unmatched: 6. Germline V gene data show CDR1 as MDHEN and CDR2 as SYDVKM. The CDR3 spans 14 residues. The CDR3 coding sequence is TGTGCCAGCAGTGAGATCGGGACAGCCTACGAGCAGTACTTC. Its translation is CASSEIGTAYEQYF.

The chain links TRBV28 to TRBJ2-7, with 10 nucleotides matching TRBD2. Unmatched junction bases numbered 11, after V lost 5 bases and J lost 4 bases. Germline V gene sequence: CDR1 MDHEN, CDR2 SYDVKM. CDR3 size: 16 residues. The chain's CDR3 is CASSASSGGLLYEQYF. The CDR3 bases are TGTGCCAGCAGTGCATCTAGCGGGGGTTTATTATACGAGCAGTACTTC.

The chain couples TRBV5-1 to TRBJ2-5; D is perhaps TRBD2 (6 bases). The CDR3 is 14 amino acids. V shed 2 bases and J shed 5 bases, with 13 bases lying between them. CDR1 and CDR2 (germline): SGHRS, YFSETQ. CDR3 sequence (DNA): TGCGCCAGCAGCTTAGGCTGGGGGGTTGAGACCCAGTACTTC. Amino acid sequence: CASSLGWGVETQYF. The entire variable domain, with the rest obtained from reference TRBV5-1 and TRBJ2-5, is as follows: KAGVTQTPRYLIKTRGQQVTLSCSPISGHRSVSWYQQTPGQGLQFLFEYFSETQRNKGNFPGRFSGRQFSNSRSEMNVSTLELGDSALYLCASSLGWGVETQYFGPGTRLLVL.

V and J are TRBV30 and TRBJ2-2; the D is unclear. Between the trimmed V and J ends, which lost 3 bases and 0 bases, there was a span of 11 bases. The CDR3 extends over 15 amino acids. The germline CDR1 and CDR2 sequences are GTSNPN and SVGIG (reference sequence). Here the CDR3 reads CAWRAIQTNTGELFF. The CDR3 DNA reads TGTGCCTGGAGGGCCATTCAGACGAACACCGGGGAGCTGTTTTTT.

The chain combines TRBV6-5 with TRBJ1-6; TRBD1 is a possible D gene (6 bases). The CDR3 is made up of 12 amino acids. Trimming removed 8 bases from V and 7 bases from J, with 9 bases in between. CDR1 MNHEY and CDR2 SVGAGI come from the germline V gene. CDR3 region: CASQGLNSPLHF. CDR3 sequence (DNA): TGTGCCAGCCAGGGGCTGAATTCACCCCTCCACTTT.

The chain combines TRBV29-1 with TRBJ2-7, with D maybe TRBD1 (6 bases). The CDR3 totals 12 residues. V gave up 5 bases and J gave up 0 bases, with 8 bases separating them. Germline V CDR1 and CDR2: SQVTM, ANQGSEA. In nucleotides, the CDR3 is TGCAGCGTTCGGGACACCTCCTACGAGCAGTACTTC. It yields the protein CSVRDTSYEQYF.

V usage is TRBV9 and J usage is TRBJ2-1, with no clear D. The V end lost 0 bases, the J end lost 2 bases, and 12 bases lay between the germline ends. Germline V lookup: CDR1 SGDLS, CDR2 YYNGEE. The length of the CDR3 is 16 residues. The CDR3 sequence: CASSVGRSSAYNEQFF. CDR3 sequence (DNA): TGTGCCAGCAGCGTAGGAAGGAGTTCTGCCTACAATGAGCAGTTCTTC.

The chain couples TRBV5-6 to TRBJ2-3; 14 bases are a match to TRBD2. The length of the CDR3 is 18 residues. V trimming: 0 bases; J trimming: 3 bases; junction bases outside the gene matches: 6. Germline V gene data show CDR1 as SGHDT and CDR2 as YYEEEE. The CDR3 sequence: CASSLGGLAGVVTDTQYF. In DNA form, the CDR3 reads TGTGCCAGCAGCTTGGGGGGACTAGCGGGAGTGGTGACAGATACGCAGTATTTT. Combining the CDR3 with reference TRBV5-6 and TRBJ2-3 gives the whole variable domain DAGVTQSPTHLIKTRGQQVTLRCSPKSGHDTVSWYQQALGQGPQFIFQYYEEEERQRGNFPDRFSGHQFPNYSSELNVNALLLGDSALYLCASSLGGLAGVVTDTQYFGPGTRLTVL.

The V gene is TRBV30, the J gene TRBJ1-1; the match to TRBD1 covers 8 bases. The CDR3 consists of 13 residues. With V trimmed by 4 bases and J by 6 bases, 7 bases remained unmatched. CDR1 GTSNPN and CDR2 SVGIG come from the germline V gene (reference sequence). The CDR3 here is CAWKILQGAEAFF. Here the CDR3 DNA reads TGTGCCTGGAAAATATTACAGGGGGCTGAAGCTTTCTTT.

V gene TRBV6-5 combines with J gene TRBJ2-7; possible D gene TRBD1, 5 bases. Germline V gene data show CDR1 as MNHEY and CDR2 as SVGAGI. The CDR3 extends over 15 amino acids. Trimming cost V 8 bases and J 7 bases, with 24 bases left between them. The CDR3 loop is CASSEAPRDLREQYF. The CDR3 DNA is TGTGCCAGCTCCGAAGCCCCCAGGGATCTACGGGAGCAGTACTTC.

The chain combines TRBV19 with TRBJ2-5; TRBD1 aligns across 9 bases. Germline V gene sequence: CDR1 LNHDA, CDR2 SQIVND (reference sequence). The CDR3 spans 15 residues. V lost 4 bases to trimming and J lost 5 bases; unmatched junction nucleotides: 8. The CDR3 sequence is CASSKMTGGKETQYF. The CDR3 DNA follows: TGTGCCAGTAGTAAGATGACAGGGGGAAAGGAGACCCAGTACTTC.

J is TRBJ2-3 and V is TRBV7-3; TRBD2 agrees at 10 bases. The CDR3 consists of 16 residues. The V gene's germline CDR1 is SGHTA and CDR2 FQGTGA. The J segment lost 7 bases and the V segment lost 1 base, leaving 8 bases of the junction unmatched. The CDR3 DNA reads as TGTGCCAGCAGCTTAATCGAGCGGGAGGGACAAAATACGCAGTATTTT. It specifies CASSLIEREGQNTQYF.

The chain joins TRBV30 to TRBJ1-1; D remains ambiguous. CDR1 is GTSNPN, CDR2 SVGIG, per germline (reference sequence). Trimming pared 3 bases from V and 7 bases from J, leaving 12 bases between. The CDR3 covers 12 residues. This chain's CDR3 is CAWSTTRSEAFF. In nucleotides, the CDR3 is TGTGCCTGGAGCACCACCCGGAGTGAAGCTTTCTTT.

The chain has TRBV30 and TRBJ2-3; 10 bases fit TRBD2. Germline loops: CDR1 GTSNPN, CDR2 SVGIG (reference sequence). With V trimmed by 5 bases and J by 1 base, 3 bases remained unmatched. The CDR3 runs 14 residues. In DNA, the CDR3 is TGTGCCTGGTCGCTAGCGGGGGGCACAGATACGCAGTATTTT. This sequence encodes CAWSLAGGTDTQYF.

V and J are TRBV27 and TRBJ1-2; weak D call: TRBD1 (6 bases). V was cut by 6 bases and J by 4 bases, with 12 bases left in between. Germline assignment: CDR1 MNHEY and CDR2 SMNVEV (reference sequence). This CDR3 is built from 13 residues. The CDR3 protein is CASSWLGGYGYTF. The CDR3 DNA reads as TGTGCCAGCAGCTGGTTAGGGGGCTATGGCTACACCTTC.

V usage is TRBV19 and J usage is TRBJ1-1; 7 positions match TRBD1. This CDR3 has 12 amino acids. V dropped 6 bases and J dropped 7; count of bases not matched to a gene: 5. The V gene's germline CDR1 is LNHDA and CDR2 SQIVND (reference sequence). The CDR3 is CASSAGQIEAFF. The CDR3 nucleotides are TGTGCCAGTAGCGCGGGACAGATTGAAGCTTTCTTT.

The rearrangement uses TRBV2 and TRBJ2-7; 9 nucleotides agree with TRBD1. The CDR3 consists of 14 residues. The germline gives CDR1 SNHLY, CDR2 FYNNEI. The CDR3 here is CAADGTGRTYEQYF. The DNA of the CDR3 is TGTGCTGCCGACGGGACAGGGCGTACCTACGAGCAGTACTTC.

On this clone itself: One end of the junction does not line up with germline, which may come from a read error. The CDR3 coding sequence is TGTGCCTGGATAAACTTAACAGGGAACCCTGAAGCTTTCTTT. Its protein product is CAWINLTGNPEAFF. The J gene is TRBJ1-1, the V gene TRBV30, with D possibly matching TRBD1 (6 bases). The CDR3 runs to 14 residues. CDR1 and CDR2 from the germline V gene are GTSNPN and SVGIG (reference sequence).